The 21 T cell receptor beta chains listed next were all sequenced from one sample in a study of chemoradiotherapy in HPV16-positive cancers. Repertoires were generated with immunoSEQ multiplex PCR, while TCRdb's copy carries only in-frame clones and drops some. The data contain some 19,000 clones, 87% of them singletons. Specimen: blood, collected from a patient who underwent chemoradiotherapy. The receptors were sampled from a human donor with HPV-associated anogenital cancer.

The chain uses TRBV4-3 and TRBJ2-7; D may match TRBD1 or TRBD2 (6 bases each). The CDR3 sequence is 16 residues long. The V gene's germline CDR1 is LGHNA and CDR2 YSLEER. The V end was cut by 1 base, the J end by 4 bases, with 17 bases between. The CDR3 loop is CASSQGVRGGGYEQYF. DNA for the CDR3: TGCGCCAGCAGCCAAGGAGTTAGAGGAGGGGGATACGAGCAGTACTTC.

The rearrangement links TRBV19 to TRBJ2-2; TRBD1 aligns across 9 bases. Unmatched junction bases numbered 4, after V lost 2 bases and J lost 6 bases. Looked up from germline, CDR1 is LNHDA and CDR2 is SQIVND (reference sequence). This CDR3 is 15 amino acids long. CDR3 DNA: TGTGCCAGTAGTATATACAGGGGGCCCCCCGGGGAGCTGTTTTTT. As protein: CASSIYRGPPGELFF.

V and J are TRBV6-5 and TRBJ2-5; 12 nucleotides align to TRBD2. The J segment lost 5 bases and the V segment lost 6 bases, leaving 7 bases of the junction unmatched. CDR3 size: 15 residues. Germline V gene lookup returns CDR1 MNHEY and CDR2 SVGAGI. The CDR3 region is CASRPSGLAGETQYF. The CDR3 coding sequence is TGTGCCAGCAGGCCATCCGGACTAGCGGGGGAGACCCAGTACTTC.

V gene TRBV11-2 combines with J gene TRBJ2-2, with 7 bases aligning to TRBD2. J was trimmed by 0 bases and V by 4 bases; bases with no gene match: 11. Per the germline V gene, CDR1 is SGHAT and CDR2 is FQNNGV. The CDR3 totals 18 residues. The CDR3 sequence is CASSSHRTSDANTGELFF. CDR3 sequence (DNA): TGTGCCAGCAGCTCCCATCGCACTAGCGACGCGAACACCGGGGAGCTGTTTTTT. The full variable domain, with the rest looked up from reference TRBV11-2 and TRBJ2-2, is EAGVAQSPRYKIIEKRQSVAFWCNPISGHATLYWYQQILGQGPKLLIQFQNNGVVDDSQLPKDRFSAERLKGVDSTLKIQPAKLEDSAVYLCASSSHRTSDANTGELFFGEGSRLTVL.

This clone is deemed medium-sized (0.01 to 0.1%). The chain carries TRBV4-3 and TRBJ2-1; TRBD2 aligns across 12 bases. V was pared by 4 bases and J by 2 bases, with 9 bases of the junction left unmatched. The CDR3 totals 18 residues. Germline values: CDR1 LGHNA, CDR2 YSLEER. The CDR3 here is CASSPNPSGGDTYNEQFF. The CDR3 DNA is TGCGCCAGCAGCCCGAACCCTAGCGGGGGGGACACCTACAATGAGCAGTTCTTC.

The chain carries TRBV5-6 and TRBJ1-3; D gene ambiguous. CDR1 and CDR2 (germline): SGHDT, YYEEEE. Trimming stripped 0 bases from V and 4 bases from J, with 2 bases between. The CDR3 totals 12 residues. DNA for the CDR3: TGTGCCAGCAGCTTGGGGGGAAACACCATATATTTT. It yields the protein CASSLGGNTIYF.

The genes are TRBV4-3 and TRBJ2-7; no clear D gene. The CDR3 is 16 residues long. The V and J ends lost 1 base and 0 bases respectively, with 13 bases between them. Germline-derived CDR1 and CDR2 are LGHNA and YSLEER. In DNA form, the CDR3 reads TGCGCCAGCAGCCAAGTTGAGGCAGTACCCTCCTACGAGCAGTACTTC. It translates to CASSQVEAVPSYEQYF.

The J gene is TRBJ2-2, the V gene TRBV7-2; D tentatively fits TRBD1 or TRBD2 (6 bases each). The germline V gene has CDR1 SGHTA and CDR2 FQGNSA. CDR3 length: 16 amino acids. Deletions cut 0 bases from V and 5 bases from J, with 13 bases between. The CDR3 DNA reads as TGTGCCAGCAGCTTAGCAAGTCGGGGGCTTACCGGGGAGCTGTTTTTT. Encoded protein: CASSLASRGLTGELFF.

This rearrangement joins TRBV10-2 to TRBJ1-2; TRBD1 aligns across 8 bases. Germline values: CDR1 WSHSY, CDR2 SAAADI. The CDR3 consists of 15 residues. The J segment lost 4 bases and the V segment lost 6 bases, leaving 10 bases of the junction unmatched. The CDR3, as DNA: TGCGCCAGCAGGACAGGGGAAGCTCCTGGCTATGGCTACACCTTC. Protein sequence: CASRTGEAPGYGYTF.

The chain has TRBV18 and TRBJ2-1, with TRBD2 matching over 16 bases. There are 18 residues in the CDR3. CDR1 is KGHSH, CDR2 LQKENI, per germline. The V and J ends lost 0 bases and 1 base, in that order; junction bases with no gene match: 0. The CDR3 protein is CASSPPGLAGGSYNEQFF. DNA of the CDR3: TGTGCCAGCTCACCACCGGGACTAGCGGGAGGGTCCTACAATGAGCAGTTCTTC. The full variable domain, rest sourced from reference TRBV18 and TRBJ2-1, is NAGVMQNPRHLVRRRGQEARLRCSPMKGHSHVYWYRQLPEEGLKFMVYLQKENIIDESGMPKERFSAEFPKEGPSILRIQQVVRGDSAAYFCASSPPGLAGGSYNEQFFGPGTRLTVL.

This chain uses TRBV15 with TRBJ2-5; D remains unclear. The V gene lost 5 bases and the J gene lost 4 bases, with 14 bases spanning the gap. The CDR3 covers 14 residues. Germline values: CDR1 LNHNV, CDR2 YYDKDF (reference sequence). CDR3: CATSSAASAETQYF. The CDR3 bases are TGTGCCACCAGCTCGGCGGCCTCGGCAGAGACCCAGTACTTC.

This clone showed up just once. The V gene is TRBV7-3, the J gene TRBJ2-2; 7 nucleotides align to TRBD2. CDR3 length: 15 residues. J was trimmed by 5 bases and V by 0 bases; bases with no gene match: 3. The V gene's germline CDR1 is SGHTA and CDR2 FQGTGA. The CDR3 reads CASSLTLAATGELFF. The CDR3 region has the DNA TGTGCCAGCAGCTTAACGCTAGCGGCGACCGGGGAGCTGTTTTTT.

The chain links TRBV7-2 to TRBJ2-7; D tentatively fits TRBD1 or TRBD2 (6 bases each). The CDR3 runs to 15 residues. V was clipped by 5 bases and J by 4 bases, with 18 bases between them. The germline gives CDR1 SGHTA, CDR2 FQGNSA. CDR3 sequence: CASSLGQLRGYEQYF. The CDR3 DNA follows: TGTGCCAGCAGCCTAGGACAGCTCCGGGGGTACGAGCAGTACTTC.

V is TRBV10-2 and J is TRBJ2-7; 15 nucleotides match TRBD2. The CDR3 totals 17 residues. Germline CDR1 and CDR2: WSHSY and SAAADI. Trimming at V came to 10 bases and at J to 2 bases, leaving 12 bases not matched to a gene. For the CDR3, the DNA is TGCGCCACCACCCGGACTAGCGGGAGGGCTGTGACCTACGAGCAGTACTTC. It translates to CATTRTSGRAVTYEQYF.

CDR3 amino acids: CASSLASSYNSPLHF. The DNA of the CDR3 is TGTGCCAGCAGCTTAGCGAGCTCCTATAATTCACCCCTCCACTTT. V is TRBV7-9 and J is TRBJ1-6, with D hard to call. V shed 0 bases and J shed 0 bases, with 3 bases lying between them. CDR1 is SEHNR, CDR2 FQNEAQ, per germline (reference sequence). The CDR3 is 15 residues long.

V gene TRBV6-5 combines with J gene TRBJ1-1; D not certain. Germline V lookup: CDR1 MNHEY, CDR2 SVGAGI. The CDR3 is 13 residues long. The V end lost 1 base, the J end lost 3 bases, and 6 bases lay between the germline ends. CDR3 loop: CASSYFGDTEAFF. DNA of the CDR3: TGTGCCAGCAGTTACTTCGGGGACACTGAAGCTTTCTTT.

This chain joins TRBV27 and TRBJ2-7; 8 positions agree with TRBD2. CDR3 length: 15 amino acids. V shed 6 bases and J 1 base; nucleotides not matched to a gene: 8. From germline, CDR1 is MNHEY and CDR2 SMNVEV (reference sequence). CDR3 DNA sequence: TGTGCCAGCAGCTCCTTTAGCGGGATTTCCTACGAGCAGTACTTC. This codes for CASSSFSGISYEQYF.

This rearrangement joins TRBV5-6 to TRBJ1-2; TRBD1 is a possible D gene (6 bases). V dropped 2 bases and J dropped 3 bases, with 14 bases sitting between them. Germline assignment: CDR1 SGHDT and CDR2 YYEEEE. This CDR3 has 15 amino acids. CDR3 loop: CASSLTTGSHYGYTF. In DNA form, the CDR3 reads TGTGCCAGCAGCTTAACGACAGGAAGTCACTATGGCTACACCTTC.

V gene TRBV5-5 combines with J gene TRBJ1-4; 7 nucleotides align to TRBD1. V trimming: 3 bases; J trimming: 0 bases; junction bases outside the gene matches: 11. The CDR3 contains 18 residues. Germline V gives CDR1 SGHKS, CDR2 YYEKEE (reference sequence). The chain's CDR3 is CASSSKTGTVPTNEKLFF. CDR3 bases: TGTGCCAGCAGCTCAAAGACAGGGACTGTTCCAACTAATGAAAAACTGTTTTTT.

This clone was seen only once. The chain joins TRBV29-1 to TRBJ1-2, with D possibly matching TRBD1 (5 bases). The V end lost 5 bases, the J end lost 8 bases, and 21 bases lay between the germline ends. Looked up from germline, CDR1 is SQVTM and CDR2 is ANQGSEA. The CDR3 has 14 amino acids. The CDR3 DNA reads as TGCAGCGTTTCGCGGGGCGAATTAACGGTCGGCTACACCTTC. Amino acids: CSVSRGELTVGYTF.

The CDR3 loop is CASSPLAYTEAFF. The CDR3 DNA is TGTGCCAGCAGCCCCCTTGCGTACACTGAAGCTTTCTTT. The chain is built from TRBV11-2 and TRBJ1-1, with D unclear. The germline V gene has CDR1 SGHAT and CDR2 FQNNGV. CDR3 length equals 13 residues. The V and J ends lost 5 bases and 3 bases respectively, with 10 bases between them.